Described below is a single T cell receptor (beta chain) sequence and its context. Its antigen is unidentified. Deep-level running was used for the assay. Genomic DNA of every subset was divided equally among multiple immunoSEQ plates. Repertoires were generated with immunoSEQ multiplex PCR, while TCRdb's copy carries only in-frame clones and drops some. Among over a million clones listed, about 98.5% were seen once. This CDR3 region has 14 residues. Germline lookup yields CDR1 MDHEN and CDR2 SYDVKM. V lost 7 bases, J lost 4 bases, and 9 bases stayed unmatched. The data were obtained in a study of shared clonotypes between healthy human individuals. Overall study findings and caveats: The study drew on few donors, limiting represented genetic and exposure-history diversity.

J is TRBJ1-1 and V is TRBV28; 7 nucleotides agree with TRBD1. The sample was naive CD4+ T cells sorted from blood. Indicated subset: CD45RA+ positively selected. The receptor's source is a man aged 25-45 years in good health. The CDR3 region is CASTLRTGSTEAFF. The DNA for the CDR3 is TGTGCCAGCACCTTAAGGACAGGCTCCACTGAAGCTTTCTTT.